The 6 T cell receptor beta chains below all came from one sample that was sequenced in a study of regulatory T cells in long-lasting Graves disease. As to time point: persistent/refractory GD, antithyroid drugs over 5 years with positive TRAb. Isolated PBMC RNA provided the starting material for the TCR library. CDR3 regions were amplified by Arm-PCR using iRepertoire HTBI primers to build TCR beta libraries. TCRdb reanalysed the multiplex PCR reads using MiXCR and keeps one entry per CDR3 protein. The sample lists around 340,000 distinct CDR3 sequences; about 18% were seen once. The sample here was peripheral blood mononuclear cells (PBMCs), taken when the disease was refractory, from a patient treated with antithyroid drugs. The receptor set was obtained from a female donor with Graves disease.

The rearrangement links TRBV11-2 to TRBJ2-1; 14 positions match TRBD2. Germline trimming cut 5 bases from V and 6 bases from J; bases unmatched to any gene: 3. The CDR3 loop spans 15 amino acids. Germline assignment: CDR1 SGHAT and CDR2 FQNNGV. CDR3 sequence: CASSRGLAGANEQFF. The CDR3 nucleotides read TGTGCCAGCAGCCGGGGACTAGCGGGAGCCAATGAGCAGTTCTTC.

The chain has TRBV6-1 and TRBJ1-5; 7 bases agree with TRBD1. This CDR3 has 15 amino acids. Germline-derived CDR1 and CDR2 are MNHNS and SASEGT. Trimming at V came to 6 bases and at J to 5 bases, leaving 10 bases not matched to a gene. This CDR3 reads CASRVQGRADQPQHF. The CDR3 bases are TGTGCCAGCAGAGTACAGGGGAGGGCGGATCAGCCCCAGCATTTT.

This clonotype was detected a few times. The chain employs TRBV27 and TRBJ2-2; D might be TRBD1 (6 bases). The CDR3 totals 15 residues. Trimming took off 4 bases at V and 7 bases at J, with 16 bases between the two ends. Germline V gives CDR1 MNHEY, CDR2 SMNVEV (reference sequence). The CDR3 is CASSSGTPVYGELFF. In DNA, the CDR3 is TGTGCCAGCAGTTCGGGGACACCGGTTTACGGGGAGCTGTTTTTT.

This clonotype came up a few times. J is TRBJ1-1 and V is TRBV18; tentatively, D is TRBD1 (6 bases). V dropped 5 bases and J dropped 6 bases, with 13 bases sitting between them. Germline CDR1 is KGHSH and CDR2 is LQKENI. The CDR3 is made up of 13 amino acids. This chain's CDR3 is CASSNTGFPEAFF. The CDR3 nucleotides are TGTGCCAGCTCAAATACAGGGTTCCCTGAAGCTTTCTTT.

The sample holds many counts of this clonotype. The CDR3 loop is CASRHLPVLIRDYGYTF. Here the CDR3 DNA reads TGTGCCAGCAGACACCTACCCGTACTCATCCGGGACTATGGCTACACCTTC. The chain employs TRBV28 and TRBJ1-2; D is ambiguous. The CDR3 has 17 residues. Germline CDR1 and CDR2: MDHEN and SYDVKM. V lost 6 bases and J 3 bases, leaving 23 bases between the germline ends.

This chain links TRBV7-2 with TRBJ1-1; D ambiguous. V was trimmed by 4 bases and J by 1 base, leaving 13 bases between them. The CDR3 is made up of 15 amino acids. Germline V CDR1 and CDR2: SGHTA, FQGNSA. CDR3 sequence reads: CASSSMRAGNTEAFF. CDR3 nucleotide sequence: TGTGCCAGCAGCTCCATGAGGGCCGGGAACACTGAAGCTTTCTTT. The full variable domain, with the rest looked up from reference TRBV7-2 and TRBJ1-1, is GAGVSQSPSNKVTEKGKDVELRCDPISGHTALYWYRQSLGQGLEFLIYFQGNSAPDKSGLPSDRFSAERTGGSVSTLTIQRTQQEDSAVYLCASSSMRAGNTEAFFGQGTRLTVV.